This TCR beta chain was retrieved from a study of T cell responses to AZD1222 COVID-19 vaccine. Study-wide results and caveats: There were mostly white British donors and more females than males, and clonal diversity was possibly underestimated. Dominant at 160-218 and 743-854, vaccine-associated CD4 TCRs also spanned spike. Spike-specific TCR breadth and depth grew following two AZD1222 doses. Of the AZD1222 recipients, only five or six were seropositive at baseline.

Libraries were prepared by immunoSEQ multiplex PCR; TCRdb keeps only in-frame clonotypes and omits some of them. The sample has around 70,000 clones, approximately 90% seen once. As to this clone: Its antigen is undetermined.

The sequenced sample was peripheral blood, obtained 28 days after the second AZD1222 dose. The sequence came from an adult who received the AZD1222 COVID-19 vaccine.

The CDR3 coding sequence is TGTGCCAGCTCACCGGGACAGGGGCCCAGCTACGAGCAGTACTTC. Protein sequence: CASSPGQGPSYEQYF. V and J are TRBV18 and TRBJ2-7; 10 bases line up with TRBD1. CDR1 is KGHSH and CDR2 is LQKENI in the germline V gene. V lost 3 bases, J lost 3 bases, and 5 bases stayed unmatched. CDR3 size: 15 residues.